A single sample gave rise to the 18 T cell receptor beta chains below, sequenced in a study of T and B cells in COVID-19 patients. Blood genomic DNA input for TRB amplification was roughly 220-500 ng. Multiplex PCR with BIOMED2 TRB-A/B primer pools amplified TRB rearrangements. TCRdb re-called the multiplex PCR reads through MiXCR, storing one row per CDR3 protein. The profile covers over a thousand distinct CDR3 sequences, with approximately 30% appearing a single time and about 67% taken by the ten largest. The sample taken for sequencing was blood. These receptors came from a human donor with active COVID-19.

Remarks on this clonotype: This could be a read error, since a much larger clone is one nucleotide away. The chain carries TRBV19 and TRBJ1-4; 8 bases are a match to TRBD1. The CDR3 length is 15 residues. Germline V gene data show CDR1 as LNHDA and CDR2 as SQIVND (reference sequence). This CDR3 is CASGMPTGGNEKLFF. In DNA form, the CDR3 reads TGTGCCAGTGGTATGCCTACAGGGGGGAATGAAAAACTGTTTTTT.

This clonotype is categorized as medium-sized. The chain recombines TRBV11-1 with TRBJ2-3; TRBD2 matches 9 bases. V gave up 3 bases and J gave up 0 bases; unmatched junction bases: 7. This CDR3 has 17 residues. Germline V CDR1 and CDR2: SGHAT, FQDESV (reference sequence). The CDR3 spells CASSFGVLAGSTDTQYF. As DNA, the CDR3 is TGTGCCAGCAGCTTCGGAGTCCTAGCGGGAAGCACAGATACGCAGTATTTT.

The J gene is TRBJ1-2, the V gene TRBV27, with D perhaps TRBD1 (6 bases). Trimming stripped 5 bases from V and 2 bases from J, with 12 bases between. Germline CDR1 reads MNHEY; CDR2 reads SMNVEV (reference sequence). The CDR3 covers 14 residues. CDR3 amino acids: CASSTRTDNYGYTF. The CDR3 DNA follows: TGTGCCAGCAGTACCCGGACAGACAACTATGGCTACACCTTC.

Sample share makes this clonotype medium-sized. The CDR3 sequence: CASKVTGPLGTGELFF. The CDR3 DNA follows: TGTGCCAGCAAAGTCACAGGCCCTTTGGGCACCGGGGAGCTGTTTTTT. The gene calls are TRBV27 and TRBJ2-2, with D possibly matching TRBD1 (5 bases). Germline V CDR1 and CDR2: MNHEY, SMNVEV (reference sequence). The V gene lost 7 bases and the J gene lost 4 bases, with 19 bases spanning the gap. The CDR3 is 16 residues long.

Judged by abundance, this clonotype is medium-sized. This rearrangement joins TRBV27 to TRBJ2-7; 7 bases align to TRBD1. Germline V gene lookup returns CDR1 MNHEY and CDR2 SMNVEV (reference sequence). V shed 2 bases and J 4 bases; nucleotides not matched to a gene: 5. This CDR3 has 14 residues. CDR3 amino acids: CASSLKGGAYEQYF. In DNA form, the CDR3 reads TGTGCCAGCAGTTTAAAAGGGGGCGCGTACGAGCAGTACTTC.

This clonotype ranks as medium-sized. This chain connects TRBV27 to TRBJ1-1; 7 nucleotides line up with TRBD1. The junction had 3 bases not matched to a gene; V was cut back by 5 bases and J by 3 bases. The CDR3 contains 13 residues. CDR1 is MNHEY, CDR2 SMNVEV, per germline (reference sequence). The CDR3 sequence is CASSEQGYTEAFF. The CDR3, as DNA: TGTGCCAGCAGTGAACAGGGGTACACTGAAGCTTTCTTT.

This clonotype qualifies as hyperexpanded. The chain recombines TRBV19 with TRBJ2-3; 7 positions match TRBD1. The CDR3 contains 14 residues. The trim removed 4 bases at V and 1 base at J, leaving 2 bases unmatched. The germline V gene encodes CDR1 LNHDA and CDR2 SQIVND (reference sequence). CDR3 amino acids: CASSRQGRTDTQYF. DNA of the CDR3: TGTGCCAGTAGTAGACAGGGCCGCACAGATACGCAGTATTTT.

This clonotype is labeled as medium-sized. The V gene is TRBV24-1, the J gene TRBJ2-5; 7 bases map to TRBD2. Germline V CDR1 and CDR2: KGHDR, SFDVKD. The length of the CDR3 is 19 residues. Unmatched junction bases numbered 17, after V lost 3 bases and J lost 2 bases. The CDR3 DNA reads as TGTGCCACCAGTGATCCGGATGGGGGGGTGGCCGACCTTCAAGAGACCCAGTACTTC. It encodes CATSDPDGGVADLQETQYF.

The sample holds one count of this clonotype. Its ends do not fully match the called genes, so a read error is possible. The chain recombines TRBV2 with TRBJ2-1; D perhaps matches TRBD2 (6 bases). Germline V gene lookup returns CDR1 SNHLY and CDR2 FYNNEI. The CDR3 contains 13 residues. The CDR3 region is CASRESSYNGQFF. For the CDR3, the DNA is TGTGCCAGTCGGGAGAGCTCCTACAATGGGCAGTTCTTC.

This clonotype has just one count. Being one base from a much bigger clone, this may be a read error. The rearrangement links TRBV27 to TRBJ2-1, with 11 bases that match TRBD2. This CDR3 spans 18 amino acids. The V gene's germline CDR1 is MNHEY and CDR2 SMNVEV (reference sequence). The CDR3 sequence: CTSSYSGLTSGIYNEQFF. CDR3 DNA: TGTACCAGCAGTTACTCTGGGTTGACTAGCGGGATATACAATGAGCAGTTCTTC.

By share, this clonotype counts as medium-sized. The chain uses TRBV27 and TRBJ2-3; D uncertain. Germline V gene data show CDR1 as MNHEY and CDR2 as SMNVEV (reference sequence). This CDR3 spans 13 amino acids. V lost 3 bases, J lost 2 bases, and 6 bases lay in between. The CDR3 loop is CASSFPTTDTQYF. CDR3 bases: TGTGCCAGCAGTTTCCCTACCACAGATACGCAGTATTTT.

Relative to its sample, this clonotype is medium-sized. The chain combines TRBV29-1 with TRBJ1-1, with 8 positions matching TRBD1. The V gene end was trimmed by 4 bases and the J gene end by 5 bases; junction bases not matched to a gene: 9. The CDR3 is 14 amino acids. CDR1 and CDR2 from the germline V gene are SQVTM and ANQGSEA. The CDR3 DNA sequence: TGCAGCGTTGGCCGGACAGGGATGGAGACTGAAGCTTTCTTT. Residues: CSVGRTGMETEAFF.

By share, this clonotype ranks as medium-sized (0.01 to 0.1%). The rearrangement joins TRBV6-2 or TRBV6-3 to TRBJ2-3; 11 bases fit TRBD2. Germline lookup yields CDR1 MNHEY and CDR2 SVGEGT. The V gene end was trimmed by 8 bases and the J gene end by 3 bases; junction bases not matched to a gene: 4. The CDR3 extends over 14 amino acids. Here the CDR3 DNA reads TGTGCCAGCCTCCGGACTAGCGGGACAGATACGCAGTATTTT. It encodes CASLRTSGTDTQYF.

By frequency in the sample, this clonotype is medium-sized. V gene TRBV12-3 or TRBV12-4 combines with J gene TRBJ2-5; TRBD1 is a possible D gene (7 bases). The CDR3 consists of 13 residues. The ends were cut back, 5 bases at V and 5 bases at J, with 12 bases in the middle. The CDR3, as DNA: TGTGCCAGCAGTGTACAGGGGAGGGAGACCCAGTACTTC. Translation: CASSVQGRETQYF.

This chain joins TRBV6-5 and TRBJ1-3; D is unresolved. The CDR3 sequence is 15 residues long. Trimming took off 5 bases at V and 0 bases at J, with 11 bases between the two ends. CDR1 and CDR2 (germline): MNHEY, SVGAGI. The CDR3 here is CASSQTLNSGNTIYF. The CDR3 bases are TGTGCCAGCAGTCAAACGCTGAACTCTGGAAACACCATATATTTT.

By share, this clonotype counts as large (0.1 to 1%). V and J are TRBV29-1 and TRBJ2-2, with D perhaps TRBD1 or TRBD2 (5 bases each). Germline V gene sequence: CDR1 SQVTM, CDR2 ANQGSEA. V was cut by 0 bases and J by 5 bases, with 10 bases left in between. The CDR3 is 14 amino acids. The DNA of the CDR3 is TGCAGCGTTGAAGATCTTGGGGGAACCGGGGAGCTGTTTTTT. Its protein is CSVEDLGGTGELFF.

The chain couples TRBV6-2 or TRBV6-3 to TRBJ1-5; 7 nucleotides line up with TRBD1. The CDR3 runs 14 residues. Trimming cost V 5 bases and J 3 bases; bases outside gene matches: 4. Germline V lookup: CDR1 MNHEY, CDR2 SVGEGT. DNA for the CDR3: TGTGCCAGCAGTACCGGGACAGTCAATCAGCCCCAGCATTTT. Protein product: CASSTGTVNQPQHF.

This clonotype was observed a few times. The chain carries TRBV20-1 and TRBJ1-3, with D tentatively TRBD1 (5 bases). This CDR3 spans 13 amino acids. Trimming left V 6 bases short and J 5 bases short, with 14 bases between. The V gene's germline CDR1 is DFQATT and CDR2 SNEGSKA (reference sequence). Here the CDR3 DNA reads TGCAGTGCGGACGGGACCCTTCGAAACACCATATATTTT. Translation: CSADGTLRNTIYF.